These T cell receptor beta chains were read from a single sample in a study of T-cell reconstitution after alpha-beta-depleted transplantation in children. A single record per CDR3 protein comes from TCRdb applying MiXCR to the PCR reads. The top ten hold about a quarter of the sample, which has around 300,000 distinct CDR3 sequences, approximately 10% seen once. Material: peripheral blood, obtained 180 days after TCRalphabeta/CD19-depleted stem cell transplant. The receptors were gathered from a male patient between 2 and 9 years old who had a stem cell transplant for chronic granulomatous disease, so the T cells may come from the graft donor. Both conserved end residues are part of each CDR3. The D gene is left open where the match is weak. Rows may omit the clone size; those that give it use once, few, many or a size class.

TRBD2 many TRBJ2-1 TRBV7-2 CASSFWRGALYNEQFF TGTGCCAGCAGCTTTTGGCGGGGGGCCCTCTACAATGAGCAGTTCTTC
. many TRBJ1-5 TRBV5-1 CASSLVGASTQPQHF TGCGCCAGCAGCTTGGTAGGGGCAAGCACTCAGCCCCAGCATTTT
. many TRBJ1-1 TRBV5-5 CASSLSTEAFF TGTGCCAGCAGCTTGTCCACTGAAGCTTTCTTT
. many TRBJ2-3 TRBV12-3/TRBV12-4 CASSLFDSTDTQYF TGTGCCAGCAGTTTATTCGATTCCACAGATACGCAGTATTTT
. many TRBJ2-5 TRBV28 CASTTPSGTQYF TGTGCCAGCACCACCCCGAGTGGGACCCAGTACTTC
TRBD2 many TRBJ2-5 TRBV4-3 CASSQDREGWETQYF TGCGCCAGCAGCCAAGATAGGGAGGGGTGGGAGACCCAGTACTTC
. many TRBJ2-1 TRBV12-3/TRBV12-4 CASSSTFSSYNEQFF TGTGCCAGCAGCAGTACCTTCAGCTCCTACAATGAGCAGTTCTTC
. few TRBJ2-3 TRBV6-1 CASKLPPLGSTDTQYF TGTGCCAGCAAGCTCCCGCCCCTAGGTAGCACAGATACGCAGTATTTT
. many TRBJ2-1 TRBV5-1 CASSLAPYNEQFF TGCGCCAGCAGCTTGGCCCCCTACAATGAGCAGTTCTTC
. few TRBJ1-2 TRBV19 CASIPHITGGPNYGYTF TGTGCCAGTATTCCCCATATCACCGGCGGACCTAACTATGGCTACACCTTC
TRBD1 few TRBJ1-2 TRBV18 CASSPGQGHNYGYTF TGTGCCAGCTCACCGGGACAGGGCCATAACTATGGCTACACCTTC
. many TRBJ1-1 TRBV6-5 CASSYLGDQAFF TGTGCCAGCAGTTACCTCGGGGACCAAGCTTTCTTT
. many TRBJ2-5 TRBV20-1 CSARRQGMTQYF TGCAGTGCTAGGCGGCAGGGGATGACCCAGTACTTC
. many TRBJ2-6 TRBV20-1 CSAREGISGANVLTF TGCAGTGCTAGGGAGGGGATCTCTGGGGCCAACGTCCTGACTTTC
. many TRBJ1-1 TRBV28 CASGGGPTEAFF TGTGCCAGCGGTGGGGGGCCCACTGAAGCTTTCTTT
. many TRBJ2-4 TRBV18 CASSPGDTIAKNIQYF TGTGCCAGCTCACCAGGGGACACAATAGCCAAAAACATTCAGTACTTC
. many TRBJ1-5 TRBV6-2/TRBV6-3 CASSYVSGRNQPQHF TGTGCCAGCAGTTACGTATCGGGGCGCAATCAGCCCCAGCATTTT
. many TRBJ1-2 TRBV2 CATRPVNYGYTF TGTGCCACCAGACCCGTAAACTATGGCTACACCTTC
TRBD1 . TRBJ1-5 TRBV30 CAWRGDRSYSNQPQHF TGTGCCTGGAGAGGGGACAGGAGTTATAGCAATCAGCCCCAGCATTTT
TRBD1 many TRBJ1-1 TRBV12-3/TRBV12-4 CASSKRQGGLNTEAFF TGTGCCAGCAGTAAAAGACAGGGGGGGCTGAACACTGAAGCTTTCTTT
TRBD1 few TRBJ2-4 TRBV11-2 CASSLGQGIGKNIQYF TGTGCCAGCAGCTTAGGACAGGGGATAGGCAAAAACATTCAGTACTTC
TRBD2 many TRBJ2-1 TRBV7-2 CASSLRAGGNEQFF TGTGCCAGCAGCTTAAGGGCGGGAGGCAATGAGCAGTTCTTC
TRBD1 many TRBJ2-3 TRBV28 CASTGTGPPDTQYF TGTGCCAGCACCGGGACAGGCCCCCCAGATACGCAGTATTTT
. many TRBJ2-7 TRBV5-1 CASSLGFSYEQYF TGCGCCAGCAGCTTGGGATTTTCCTACGAGCAGTACTTC